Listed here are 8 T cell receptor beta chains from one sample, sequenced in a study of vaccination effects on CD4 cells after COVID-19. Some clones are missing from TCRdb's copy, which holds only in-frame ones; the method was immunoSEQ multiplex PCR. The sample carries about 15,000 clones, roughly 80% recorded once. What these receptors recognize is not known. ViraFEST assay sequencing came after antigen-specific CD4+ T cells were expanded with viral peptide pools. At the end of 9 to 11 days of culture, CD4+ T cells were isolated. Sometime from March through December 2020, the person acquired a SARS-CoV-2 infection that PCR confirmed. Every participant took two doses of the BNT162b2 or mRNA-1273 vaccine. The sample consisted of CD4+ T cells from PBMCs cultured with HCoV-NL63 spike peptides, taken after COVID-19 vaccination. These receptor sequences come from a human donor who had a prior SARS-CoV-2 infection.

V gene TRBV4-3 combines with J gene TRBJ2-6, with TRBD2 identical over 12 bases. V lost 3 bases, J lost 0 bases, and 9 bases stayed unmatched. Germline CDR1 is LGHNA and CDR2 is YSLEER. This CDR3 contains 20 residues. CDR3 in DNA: TGCGCCAGCAGCCATCCTGGGACTAGCGGGTCGAGCTCTGGGGCCAACGTCCTGACTTTC. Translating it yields CASSHPGTSGSSSGANVLTF.

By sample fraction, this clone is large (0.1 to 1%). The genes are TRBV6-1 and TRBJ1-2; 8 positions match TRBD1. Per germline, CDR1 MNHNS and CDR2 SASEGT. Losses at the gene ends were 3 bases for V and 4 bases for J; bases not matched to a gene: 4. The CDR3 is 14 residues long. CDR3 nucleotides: TGTGCCAGCAGTGAGGACAGGGCCCCCTATGGCTACACCTTC. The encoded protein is CASSEDRAPYGYTF.

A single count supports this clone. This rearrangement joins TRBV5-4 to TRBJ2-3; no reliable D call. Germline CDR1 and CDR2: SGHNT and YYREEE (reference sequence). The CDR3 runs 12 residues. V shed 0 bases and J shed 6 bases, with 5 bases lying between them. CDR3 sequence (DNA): TGTGCCAGCAGCTTGGCTACGGATACGCAGTATTTT. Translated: CASSLATDTQYF.

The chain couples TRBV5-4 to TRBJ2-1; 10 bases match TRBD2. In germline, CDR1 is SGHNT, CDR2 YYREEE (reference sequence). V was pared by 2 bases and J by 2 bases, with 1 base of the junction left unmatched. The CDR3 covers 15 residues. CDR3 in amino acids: CASSFTSGTYNEQFF. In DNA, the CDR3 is TGTGCCAGCAGCTTTACTAGCGGGACCTACAATGAGCAGTTCTTC.

CDR3 amino acids: CASSIGQTDTQYF. The CDR3 DNA is TGTGCCAGCAGCATAGGACAGACAGATACGCAGTATTTT. This chain connects TRBV7-2 to TRBJ2-3; TRBD1 might be the D (6 bases). This CDR3 contains 13 residues. The germline V gene has CDR1 SGHTA and CDR2 FQGNSA. V was cut by 5 bases and J by 3 bases, with 9 bases left in between.

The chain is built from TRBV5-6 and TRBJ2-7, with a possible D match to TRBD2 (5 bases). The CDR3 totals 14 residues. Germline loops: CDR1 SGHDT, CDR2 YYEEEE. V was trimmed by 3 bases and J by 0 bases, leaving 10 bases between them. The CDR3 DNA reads TGTGCCAGCAGCTCGACTATTCCCTCCTACGAGCAGTACTTC. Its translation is CASSSTIPSYEQYF.

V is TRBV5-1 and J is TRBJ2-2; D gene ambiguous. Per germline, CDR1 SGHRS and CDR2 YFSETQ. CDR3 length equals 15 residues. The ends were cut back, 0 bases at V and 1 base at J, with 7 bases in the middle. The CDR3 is CASSLGYLNTGELFF. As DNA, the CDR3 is TGCGCCAGCAGCTTGGGGTACCTGAACACCGGGGAGCTGTTTTTT. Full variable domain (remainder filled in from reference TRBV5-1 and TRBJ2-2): KAGVTQTPRYLIKTRGQQVTLSCSPISGHRSVSWYQQTPGQGLQFLFEYFSETQRNKGNFPGRFSGRQFSNSRSEMNVSTLELGDSALYLCASSLGYLNTGELFFGEGSRLTVL.

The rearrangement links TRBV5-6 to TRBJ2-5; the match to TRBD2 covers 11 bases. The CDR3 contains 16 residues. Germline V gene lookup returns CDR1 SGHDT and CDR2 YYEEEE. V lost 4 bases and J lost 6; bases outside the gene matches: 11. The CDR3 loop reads CASSLISGGAWKTQYF. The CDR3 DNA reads TGTGCCAGCAGCCTCATTAGCGGGGGGGCCTGGAAGACCCAGTACTTC.